The source of this T cell receptor (beta chain) is a study of T cell responses to AZD1222 COVID-19 vaccine. With 6 bases removed from V and 1 base from J, the gap between germline ends came to 13 bases. This CDR3 has 15 residues. Germline lookup yields CDR1 MNHEY and CDR2 SVGAGI. Data came from immunoSEQ multiplex PCR; TCRdb stores just in-frame clones and leaves some out. This repertoire shows roughly 45,000 clones, about 80% found once; its top ten account for around 7%. The V call is TRBV6-5, the J call TRBJ2-1, with D unresolved. The TCR sequence derives from an adult in good health. This specimen consisted of peripheral blood, obtained on day 0 of AZD1222 vaccination. As DNA, the CDR3 is TGTGCCAGCAGCTCGAACTCTGGATCCTACAATGAGCAGTTCTTC. Protein sequence: CASSSNSGSYNEQFF.